This T cell receptor (beta chain) was retrieved from a study of response to subunit inactivated influenza vaccine (dated by TCRdb to 2016 to 2019). Looking at the study overall: Deep quantitative profiling of the T cell receptor repertoire was used in the study to follow responses to a trivalent subunit inactivated influenza vaccine. Summary of the overall study and its limitations: The authors suggested that each seasonal influenza vaccination may recruit only a limited number of new T cells.

V is pared back by 4 bases and J by 6 bases, with 22 bases lying between the germline termini. CDR1 MDHEN and CDR2 SYDVKM are derived from the germline V gene. The CDR3 runs 17 amino acids, cysteine and phenylalanine included. Of all the DNA, just the CDR3 is kept, 51 bases in frame from base 1. This clonotype was seen repeatedly, ten times or more. Its target antigen remains unknown. Nothing much larger sits one base from this clone, and base qualities are not available. The receptor library was made with RT-PCR. Sequencing relied on an Illumina HiSeq 2500. TCRdb applied fastp at Q25 and MiXCR to the public reads, then kept only in-frame beta chains. For every CDR3 protein sequence, its rows merge into one entry that carries the most common genes and DNA. Here the sample has under 500,000 distinct CDR3 sequences; roughly 11% occur a single time. The ten largest clones represent about 12% of the sample.

According to the study, the label for this sample's time point signals: around 47 days after influenza vaccine administration. The sample was PBMCs from blood, taken about 6 weeks after vaccination. This clonotype was obtained from a man aged 45 to 65 who received an inactivated influenza vaccine. Donor details come from another sample of the same person, matched by shared clones. This receptor chain uses TRBV28 and TRBJ2-1; 6 matching bases give a weak D call of TRBD1. DNA sequence: TGTGCCAGCAGTTGGGGTCGAGGGGGAGATCTGTTCAATGAGCAGTTCTTC. Protein translation: CASSWGRGGDLFNEQFF. Reference TRBV28 and TRBJ2-1 proteins supply the regions before and after the CDR3; the full variable domain is: DVKVTQSSRYLVKRTGEKVFLECVQDMDHENMFWYRQDPGLGLRLIYFSYDVKMKEKGDIPEGYSVSREKKERFSLILESASTNQTSMYLCASSWGRGGDLFNEQFFGPGTRLTVL.